What follows describes a single T cell receptor beta chain. These data are taken from a study of blood T cell repertoires in COVID-19. Overall study context: COVID-19 samples, acute and convalescent, were from the United States, Italy and Spain. From T cells, B-cell-depleted T cells, or PBMCs came the material, which was cDNA or gDNA.

Original analysis: Using reference gene primer amplification, nucleated cell counts were estimated. TCRdb's table, derived via immunoSEQ multiplex PCR, lists solely in-frame clones and lacks some. V and J calls and clone size are given by that table; D and trimming were obtained from the DNA. This table holds around 30,000 clones, about nine tenths found once. CDR1 is LGHDT, CDR2 YNNKEL, per germline (reference sequence). Unmatched junction bases numbered 4, after V lost 1 base and J lost 5 bases. The CDR3 totals 14 residues. This TCR derives from a human donor in a cohort sampled during active COVID-19. The donor label of this sample is uncertain. The sample consisted of peripheral blood. This chain joins TRBV3-1 (or the pseudogene TRBV3-2) and TRBJ1-2; the match to TRBD1 covers 7 bases. The CDR3 is CASSQGQGRYGYTF. The CDR3 DNA is TGTGCCAGCAGCCAAGGACAGGGCCGATATGGCTACACCTTC.